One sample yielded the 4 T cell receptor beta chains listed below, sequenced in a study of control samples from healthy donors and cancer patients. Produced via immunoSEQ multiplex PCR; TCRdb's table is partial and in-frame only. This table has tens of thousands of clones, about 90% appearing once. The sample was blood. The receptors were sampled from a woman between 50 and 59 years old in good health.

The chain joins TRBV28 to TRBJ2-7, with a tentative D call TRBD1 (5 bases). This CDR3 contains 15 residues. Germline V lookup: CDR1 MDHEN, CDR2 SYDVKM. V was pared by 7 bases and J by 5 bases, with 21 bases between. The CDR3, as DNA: TGTGCCAGCACCGCATCCAGGGCAGGGTTTCACGAGCAGTACTTC. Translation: CASTASRAGFHEQYF.

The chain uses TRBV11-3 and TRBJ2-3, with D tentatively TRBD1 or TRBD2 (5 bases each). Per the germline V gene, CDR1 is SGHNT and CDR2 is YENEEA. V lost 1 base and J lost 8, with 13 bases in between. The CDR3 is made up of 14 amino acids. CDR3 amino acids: CASSLGRGQGTQYF. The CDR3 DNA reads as TGTGCCAGCAGCTTAGGACGGGGTCAGGGTACGCAGTATTTT.

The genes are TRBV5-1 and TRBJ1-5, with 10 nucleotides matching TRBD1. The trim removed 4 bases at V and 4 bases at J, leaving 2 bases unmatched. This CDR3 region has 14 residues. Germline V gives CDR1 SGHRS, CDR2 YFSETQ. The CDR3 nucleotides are TGCGCCAGCAGCCGGACAGGGGGAAATCAGCCCCAGCATTTT. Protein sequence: CASSRTGGNQPQHF.

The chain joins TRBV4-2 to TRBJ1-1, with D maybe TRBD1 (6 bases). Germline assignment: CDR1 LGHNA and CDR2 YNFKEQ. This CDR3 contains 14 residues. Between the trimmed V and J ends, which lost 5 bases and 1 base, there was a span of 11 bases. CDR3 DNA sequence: TGTGCCAGCAGCAAACAGGGAGAGAACACTGAAGCTTTCTTT. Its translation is CASSKQGENTEAFF.